This T cell receptor (beta chain) was profiled in a study of blood T cell repertoires in COVID-19 (dated by TCRdb to about 2020). Regarding the complete study: Samples covering the acute and convalescent phases of COVID-19 were provided by collaborators in the United States, Italy and Spain. A de-identified subject ID, COVID-19 status, age in years and sex were almost always included in the sample metadata. The samples were drawn from two sources: the first 160 participants of the ongoing ImmuneRACE study, and 1,000 to 1,500 subjects contributed by 6 global collaborators. The prospective study material was composed of cDNA or gDNA derived from T cells, B-cell-depleted T cells, or PBMCs. A freely available public database, intended as a resource for researchers studying the immune response to SARS-CoV-2, is where the repertoires were released. Where available, HLA class I and class II types were taken from metadata supplied by the sample provider and were not determined by assay-based typing. The dataset comprised deeply sampled blood TCRbeta repertoires from subjects exposed to, actively infected with, or recovered from COVID-19.

The collaborating institutions used their own protocols to collect whole blood in K2EDTA tubes. For TCRbeta analysis, collaborators shipped samples as frozen whole blood, isolated PBMCs, or DNA extracted from either of those sample types. Reading the germline V gene gives CDR1 ENHRY and CDR2 SYGVKD. The CDR3 covers 18 residues, taking in both the cysteine and the phenylalanine. The entry retains the CDR3 DNA only, 54 bases that are in frame from base 1. Deletion took 0 bases off V and 2 bases off J, with a span of 19 bases between the germline ends. To note about this clone: Which antigen it targets is not known. The record has no base qualities; no much larger clone is one base away.

TCRbeta CDR3 regions were amplified from genomic DNA using the immunoSEQ Assay, a bias-controlled multiplex PCR. Per the source publication's procedure: Nucleated cell counts per sample were estimated from amplification of reference gene primers within the assay. To quantify the absolute abundance of each unique TCRbeta CDR3 rearrangement, sequence reads were collapsed and filtered. For each sample, productive Simpson clonality was calculated as the square root of Simpson's diversity index across productive rearrangements. TCRdb mirrors the immuneACCESS table, restricted to in-frame sequences. Some clones are absent from its copies; in checked studies, under half trace to an unresolved V gene, and the reason for the others is unknown. That table is the source of V, J and clone size, and D and trimming were worked out from the DNA. The sample yields 150,000 to 180,000 clones; about 90% were counted once. The top ten clones comprise 0.5% to 0.6% of the sample.

The paper's findings and limits, for the study overall: How much clinical and demographic metadata was included differed by source and by participant, and the metadata was provided uncurated.

The origin of this receptor is a man aged 50-59 years with acute or convalescent COVID-19. Sequenced input: peripheral blood. This chain joins TRBV10-3 to TRBJ1-2; the D gene is perhaps TRBD1, from 5 matching bases. The DNA sequence is as follows: TGTGCCATCAGTGAGTCCTCAGACGGGCAGGGTGAGAACTATGGCTACACCTTC. It encodes CAISESSDGQGENYGYTF.